This is a list of T cell receptor beta chains from one sample in a study of blood T cell repertoires in COVID-19. Generated by immunoSEQ multiplex PCR, the TCRdb table keeps only in-frame clones and is missing some. In the table there are 99,000 or so clones, around 76% of which are singletons. The sequenced sample was peripheral blood. The receptor source for this set is a woman in her seventies with acute or convalescent COVID-19. The CDR3 runs from the conserved cysteine through the conserved F or W. Each record gives: clone size, V gene, CDR3 length, CDR3 protein. Some rows have no size entry. The others give once, few or many, or a class for an expanded clone.

size: NA
V: TRBV29-1
length: 14
CDR3: CSVGRVGPQETQYF

size: once
V: TRBV5-1
length: 15
CDR3: CASSLDNTGIEKLFF

size: NA
V: TRBV11-2
length: 17
CDR3: CASSLDLTGGDGNEQFF

size: NA
V: TRBV13
length: 17
CDR3: CASSLAWTGPGAGELFF

size: NA
V: TRBV7-2
length: 15
CDR3: CASSLAVQGNSPLHF

size: NA
V: TRBV11-3
length: 13
CDR3: CASSILANTEAFF

size: NA
V: TRBV9
length: 17
CDR3: CASSVDWTSGGLDTQYF

size: NA
V: TRBV5-1
length: 15
CDR3: CASSPGTGYDSPLHF

size: NA
V: TRBV18
length: 14
CDR3: CASSPGTGGFEQYF

size: NA
V: TRBV5-8
length: 15
CDR3: CASSLAGGRTDTQYF

size: NA
V: TRBV13
length: 14
CDR3: CASSKGHLPYEQYF

size: NA
V: TRBV3-1/TRBV3-2
length: 13
CDR3: CASSRNRAHEQYF

size: NA
V: TRBV27
length: 14
CDR3: CASSLEPKSVKLFF

size: NA
V: TRBV28
length: 15
CDR3: CASSFSGDSGNTIYF

size: NA
V: TRBV5-1
length: 13
CDR3: CASSLDRFGRYTF

size: NA
V: TRBV19
length: 15
CDR3: CASRTGQGWNEKLFF

size: NA
V: TRBV10-3
length: 15
CDR3: CAITPRQGAGNEQFF

size: NA
V: TRBV5-1
length: 13
CDR3: CASSLNGRETQYF

size: NA
V: TRBV3-1/TRBV3-2
length: 13
CDR3: CASSQLRGETQYF

size: NA
V: TRBV5-4
length: 15
CDR3: CASSRVDSANSPLHF

size: NA
V: TRBV29-1
length: 13
CDR3: CSAERTGTYGYTF

size: NA
V: TRBV4-1
length: 14
CDR3: CASSQVFMNTEAFF